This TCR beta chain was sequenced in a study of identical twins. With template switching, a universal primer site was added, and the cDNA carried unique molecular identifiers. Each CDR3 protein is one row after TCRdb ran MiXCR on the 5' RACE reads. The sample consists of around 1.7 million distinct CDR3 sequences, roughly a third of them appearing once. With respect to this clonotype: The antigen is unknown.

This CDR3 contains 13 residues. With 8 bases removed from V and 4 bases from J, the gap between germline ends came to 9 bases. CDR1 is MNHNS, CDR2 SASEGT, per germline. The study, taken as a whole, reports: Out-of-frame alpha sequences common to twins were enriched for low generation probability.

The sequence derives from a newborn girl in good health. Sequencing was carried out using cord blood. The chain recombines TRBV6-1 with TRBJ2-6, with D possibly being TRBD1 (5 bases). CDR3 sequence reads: CASDSYGANVLTF. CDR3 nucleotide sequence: TGTGCCAGCGACAGTTACGGGGCCAACGTCCTGACTTTC.